The rows below give T cell receptor beta chains drawn from one sample of a study of blood T cell repertoires in COVID-19. Generated by immunoSEQ multiplex PCR, the TCRdb table keeps only in-frame clones and is missing some. The profile covers 300,000 to 350,000 clones, with roughly 89% appearing a single time and around 4.5% taken by the ten largest. The material sequenced was PBMCs or T cells enriched from blood (not recorded which). The receptors originated from a woman under 30 with acute COVID-19. Each CDR3 is given with its conserved first and last residue. Each record gives: CDR3 length, clone size, V gene, J gene, D gene, CDR3 protein, CDR3 DNA. The D gene is left open where the match is weak. Clone sizes are given selectively: once, few, many, or a class where the clone is expanded.

>13|few|TRBV12-3/TRBV12-4|TRBJ2-7|NA
CASSSDQGFKQYF
TGTGCCAGCAGTTCAGACCAGGGATTCAAGCAGTACTTC
>14|NA|TRBV4-2|TRBJ2-7|TRBD2
CASSQPTSGSGQYF
TGTGCCAGCAGCCAACCGACTAGCGGGAGTGGGCAGTACTTC
>15|NA|TRBV28|TRBJ1-1|NA
CASSFASPPGVQAFF
TGTGCCAGCAGTTTCGCATCCCCGCCCGGGGTTCAAGCTTTCTTT
>13|NA|TRBV25-1|TRBJ2-3|NA
CASLRSRGDTQYF
TGTGCCAGCCTTCGAAGTAGAGGAGATACGCAGTATTTT
>14|NA|TRBV10-1|TRBJ2-2|TRBD1
CASREGQGAGELFF
TGCGCCAGCAGAGAGGGACAGGGGGCCGGGGAGCTGTTTTTT
>13|NA|TRBV5-1|TRBJ2-5|TRBD1
CASSWGQKETQYF
TGCGCCAGCAGCTGGGGACAGAAAGAGACCCAGTACTTC
>13|NA|TRBV7-9|TRBJ1-2|NA
CASSSGWGRGYTF
TGTGCCAGCAGCTCAGGCTGGGGCCGTGGCTACACCTTC
>13|NA|TRBV28|TRBJ2-3|TRBD1
CASSVDRADTQYF
TGTGCCAGCAGTGTGGACAGGGCAGATACGCAGTATTTT
>13|NA|TRBV2|TRBJ2-1|NA
CASVGTPGDEQFF
TGTGCCAGCGTAGGGACCCCGGGGGACGAGCAGTTCTTC
>16|NA|TRBV19|TRBJ2-5|TRBD1
CATSPTRRTGRETQYF
TGTGCCACAAGTCCGACTCGAAGGACAGGGAGAGAGACCCAGTACTTC
>12|once|TRBV29-1|TRBJ2-5|TRBD2
CSVSGGQETQYF
TGCAGCGTTAGCGGGGGCCAAGAGACCCAGTACTTC
>15|few|TRBV9|TRBJ1-3|NA
CASSLSHSSGNTIYF
TGTGCCAGCAGCCTTAGCCATAGCTCTGGAAACACCATATATTTT
>15|NA|TRBV2|TRBJ2-5|TRBD2
CASRSIIAGAETQYF
TGTGCCAGCAGATCGATAATAGCGGGAGCGGAGACCCAGTACTTC